The 25 T cell receptor beta chains listed next were all sequenced from one sample in a study of blood T cells in healthy people across ages. Sample-barcoded 5' priming and a J-beta primer mix drove a second PCR of 7 to 11 cycles. TCRdb recomputed calls from the 5' RACE reads with MiXCR, one row per CDR3 protein. The sample lists approximately 800,000 distinct CDR3 sequences, more than 35% seen once, with 18% in the top ten. Sequences were obtained from blood. The receptors come from a man older than 75 in good health.

This clonotype was seen more than once but under ten times. This chain joins TRBV7-2 and TRBJ1-5, with 10 bases matching TRBD1. The germline CDR1 and CDR2 sequences are SGHTA and FQGNSA. J gave up 2 bases and V 1 base, and 2 bases lay outside the gene matches. This CDR3 comprises 16 residues. This CDR3 is CASSLEGTGGNQPQHF. CDR3 sequence (DNA): TGTGCCAGCAGCTTAGAGGGGACAGGGGGCAATCAGCCCCAGCATTTT.

This clonotype was seen more than once but under ten times. CDR3 sequence reads: CASSPMGAGGPRGSYNEQYF. In DNA, the CDR3 is TGTGCCAGCAGCCCCATGGGAGCGGGAGGGCCGAGGGGGTCTTACAATGAGCAGTACTTC. The chain is built from TRBV6-1 and TRBJ2-4; 10 bases align to TRBD2. The junction had 30 bases not matched to a gene; V was cut back by 6 bases and J by 13 bases. The CDR3 is 20 residues long. The germline V gene encodes CDR1 MNHNS and CDR2 SASEGT.

The chain combines TRBV6-2 or TRBV6-3 with TRBJ2-1, with D possibly being TRBD2 (6 bases). V lost 6 bases to trimming and J lost 5 bases, with 17 bases between them. Germline-derived CDR1 and CDR2 are MNHEY and SVGEGT. The CDR3 consists of 15 residues. CDR3: CASSNSGRTNNEQFF. CDR3 DNA sequence: TGTGCCAGCAGCAACAGCGGGCGAACCAACAATGAGCAGTTCTTC.

The chain links TRBV9 to TRBJ2-1; D might be TRBD2 (7 bases). CDR3 length equals 14 residues. Germline CDR1 SGDLS, CDR2 YYNGEE. V was clipped by 0 bases and J by 7 bases, with 11 bases between them. This CDR3 is CASSVGGGENEQFF. The DNA for the CDR3 is TGTGCCAGCAGCGTAGGCGGGGGCGAAAATGAGCAGTTCTTC.

This clonotype has just a few counts. The rearrangement links TRBV27 to TRBJ2-1; 8 nucleotides line up with TRBD2. The J segment lost 10 bases and the V segment lost 3 bases, leaving 8 bases of the junction unmatched. Germline CDR1 is MNHEY and CDR2 is SMNVEV (reference sequence). The CDR3 runs 14 residues. The CDR3: CASSLARGVTEQFF. As DNA, the CDR3 is TGTGCCAGCAGTTTGGCGCGGGGGGTTACAGAGCAGTTCTTC.

This clonotype was counted at least ten times. The chain uses TRBV27 and TRBJ2-5; D may correspond to TRBD1 or TRBD2 (5 bases each). The CDR3 sequence is 14 residues long. The germline V gene has CDR1 MNHEY and CDR2 SMNVEV (reference sequence). V was shortened by 5 bases and J by 2 bases, with 12 bases between the two germline ends. The CDR3 here is CASSRGGGQETQYF. In nucleotides, the CDR3 is TGTGCCAGCAGTCGGGGCGGCGGACAAGAGACCCAGTACTTC.

To note about this clonotype: Relative to the germline gene, one junction end is altered; a read error may explain this. The gene calls are TRBV20-1 and TRBJ2-7; D uncertain. The end of the DNA is better explained by TRBJ2-5, so the J call may be wrong. This CDR3 comprises 12 residues. Looked up from germline, CDR1 is DFQATT and CDR2 is SNEGSKA (reference sequence). The CDR3 coding sequence is TGCGGTGCTAGTCGAGCTAAGGGGACCCAGTACTTC. This sequence encodes CGASRAKGTQYF.

Worth noting for this clonotype: Germline is not matched at one junction end, which may reflect a read error. CDR3 sequence (DNA): TGCGCCAGCAGCATGGGACTAGCGGGAGAAGATACGCAGTATTTT. Encoded protein: CASSMGLAGEDTQYF. This rearrangement joins TRBV7-9 to TRBJ2-3; TRBD2 agrees at 14 bases. In germline, CDR1 is SEHNR, CDR2 FQNEAQ (reference sequence). The CDR3 is made up of 15 amino acids. The full variable domain, rest sourced from reference TRBV7-9 and TRBJ2-3, is DTGVSQNPRHKITKRGQNVTFRCDPISEHNRLYWYRQTLGQGPEFLTYFQNEAQLEKSRLLSDRFSAERPKGSFSTLEIQRTEQGDSAMYLCASSMGLAGEDTQYFGPGTRLTVL.

The chain recombines TRBV2 with TRBJ2-5, with 7 bases lining up with TRBD1. The tail of the sequence fits TRBJ2-7 better, so the J call may be wrong. CDR1 is SNHLY, CDR2 FYNNEI, per germline. The CDR3 length is 14 residues. CDR3 in DNA: TGTGCCAGCACCCAGGACAGGTATACCTACGAGCAGTACTTC. Translation gives CASTQDRYTYEQYF.

The V and J genes are TRBV12-3 or TRBV12-4 and TRBJ2-4; tentatively, D is TRBD1 (5 bases). The germline V and J ends were trimmed by 2 bases and 2 bases, with 10 bases remaining between them. This CDR3 is built from 15 residues. The CDR3 DNA is TGTGCCAGCAGTTTACCTGGGGCGACCAAAAACATTCAGTACTTC. Translating gives CASSLPGATKNIQYF.

The rearrangement joins TRBV15 to TRBJ2-7; 8 bases align to TRBD2. With 0 bases clipped from V and 2 bases from J, the junction kept 6 bases outside the gene matches. The CDR3 covers 16 residues. From germline, CDR1 is LNHNV and CDR2 YYDKDF (reference sequence). CDR3 sequence (DNA): TGTGCCACCAGCAGAGATATTTACGGGAGGGCCTACGAGCAGTACTTC. Residues: CATSRDIYGRAYEQYF.

This clonotype has just a few counts. V gene TRBV12-3 or TRBV12-4 combines with J gene TRBJ2-3, with TRBD2 matching over 13 bases. The CDR3 runs to 16 residues. V was clipped by 6 bases and J by 8 bases; unmatched bases: 11. The DNA for the CDR3 is TGTGCCAGCAGCTCACCGGGACTAGCGGGGCGTGGTACGCAGTATTTT. Translating gives CASSSPGLAGRGTQYF.

The genes are TRBV11-2 and TRBJ2-3, with 7 bases identical to TRBD1. CDR3 length: 15 residues. Trimming took 5 bases from V and 0 from J; bases not matched to a gene: 5. Germline V gene sequence: CDR1 SGHAT, CDR2 FQNNGV. The CDR3: CASSEGAHSTDTQYF. The CDR3 bases are TGTGCCAGCAGCGAGGGGGCCCATAGCACAGATACGCAGTATTTT.

The J gene is TRBJ2-6, the V gene TRBV20-1; a weak D match, TRBD2 (5 bases). The germline V and J ends were trimmed by 0 bases and 10 bases, with 16 bases remaining between them. The V gene's germline CDR1 is DFQATT and CDR2 SNEGSKA (reference sequence). CDR3 length: 15 amino acids. As DNA, the CDR3 is TGCAGTGCTAGAGATCCCAGCGGACCCGGGAACGTCCTGACTTTC. Translated: CSARDPSGPGNVLTF.

This chain joins TRBV11-3 and TRBJ2-7; D is unresolved. Trimming cost V 0 bases and J 2 bases, with 8 bases left between them. Germline V gene lookup returns CDR1 SGHNT and CDR2 YENEEA. The CDR3 length is 14 residues. The CDR3 bases are TGTGCCAGCAGCTTAGAATGGCAGGCCTACGAGCAGTACTTC. It encodes CASSLEWQAYEQYF.

The J gene is TRBJ2-3, the V gene TRBV6-6; 8 positions match TRBD1. This CDR3 is built from 14 residues. V was pared by 7 bases and J by 2 bases, with 5 bases of the junction left unmatched. The germline V gene has CDR1 MNHNY and CDR2 SVGAGI (reference sequence). Here the CDR3 reads CASNRGITTDTQYF. The CDR3 nucleotides are TGTGCCAGCAACAGGGGGATTACCACAGATACGCAGTATTTT.

This clonotype has only a few counts. The chain's CDR3 is CASSEQGDGTEAFF. CDR3 coding DNA: TGTGCCAGCAGTGAACAGGGGGATGGGACTGAAGCTTTCTTT. The V call is TRBV2, the J call TRBJ1-1, with TRBD1 matching over 7 bases. The CDR3 covers 14 residues. Germline V CDR1 and CDR2: SNHLY, FYNNEI. The junction had 5 bases not matched to a gene; V was cut back by 2 bases and J by 5 bases.

The table lists this clonotype with a few counts. The CDR3 loop reads CASSSDLPTGDTQYF. The DNA of the CDR3 is TGTGCCAGCAGTTCTGATCTTCCCACGGGAGATACGCAGTATTTT. The V call is TRBV12-3 or TRBV12-4, the J call TRBJ2-3; D unclear. Between the trimmed V and J ends, which lost 4 bases and 5 bases, there was a span of 16 bases. CDR3 length: 15 amino acids.

This clonotype was seen a handful of times. The chain couples TRBV5-1 to TRBJ2-5; D tentatively fits TRBD1 or TRBD2 (5 bases each). This CDR3 is built from 14 residues. V was cut by 3 bases and J by 1 base, with 10 bases left in between. From germline, CDR1 is SGHRS and CDR2 YFSETQ. CDR3 residues: CASSSGPSQETQYF. DNA of the CDR3: TGCGCCAGCAGCTCGGGACCATCCCAAGAGACCCAGTACTTC.

Regarding this clonotype: Relative to the germline gene, one junction end is altered; a read error may explain this. This chain uses TRBV29-1 with TRBJ2-1; the D is unclear. The CDR3 is 16 residues long. Per the germline V gene, CDR1 is SQVTM and CDR2 is ANQGSEA. The CDR3 region has the DNA TGCAGCATTGAAGAAGGCAGCGAGACTCTCTACAATGAGCAGTTCTTC. Translation: CSIEEGSETLYNEQFF.

The rearrangement links TRBV28 to TRBJ2-1; D is unclear. Trimming took off 2 bases at V and 5 bases at J, with 4 bases between the two ends. Germline lookup yields CDR1 MDHEN and CDR2 SYDVKM. The CDR3 runs to 12 residues. CDR3 protein: CASSLQHNEQFF. The CDR3 coding sequence is TGTGCCAGCAGTTTACAGCACAATGAGCAGTTCTTC.

This clonotype has a count of ten or more. The chain joins TRBV7-2 to TRBJ1-2, with D uncertain. Germline assignment: CDR1 SGHTA and CDR2 FQGNSA. The CDR3 extends over 13 amino acids. V was pared by 1 base and J by 5 bases, with 8 bases between. CDR3 DNA: TGTGCCAGCAGCTTAGTCGCCAGTTATGGCTACACCTTC. Translating gives CASSLVASYGYTF.

The table lists this clonotype with many counts. J is TRBJ2-3 and V is TRBV15; D is undetermined. Between the trimmed V and J ends, which lost 0 bases and 6 bases, there was a span of 19 bases. The CDR3 runs to 17 residues. CDR1 is LNHNV and CDR2 is YYDKDF in the germline V gene (reference sequence). The CDR3 spells CATSRDLSAGARDTQYF. In DNA form, the CDR3 reads TGTGCCACCAGCAGAGATTTAAGTGCAGGCGCAAGGGATACGCAGTATTTT.

The V and J genes are TRBV18 and TRBJ2-1, with D perhaps matching TRBD1 or TRBD2 (5 bases each). V lost 2 bases, J lost 9 bases, and 8 bases lay in between. CDR3 size: 12 residues. CDR1 and CDR2 from the germline V gene are KGHSH and LQKENI. The CDR3 sequence is CASSPGAGEQFF. The CDR3 DNA is TGTGCCAGCTCACCAGGGGCGGGTGAGCAGTTCTTC.

The table lists this clonotype with a few counts. The chain joins TRBV5-1 to TRBJ2-3, with 12 bases fitting TRBD2. The CDR3 is 17 amino acids. The germline V gene encodes CDR1 SGHRS and CDR2 YFSETQ. The V and J ends lost 3 bases and 4 bases, in that order; junction bases with no gene match: 9. The CDR3 sequence: CASSSAPTSGSSDTQYF. As DNA, the CDR3 is TGCGCCAGCAGCTCCGCCCCGACTAGCGGGAGTTCAGATACGCAGTATTTT.